These 20 T cell receptor beta chains share one sample of origin, sequenced in a study of T cell repertoires in cytomegalovirus infection. TCRdb redid the calling of the reads with MiXCR, one entry per CDR3 protein. This sample has approximately 500,000 distinct CDR3 sequences, with 26% found just once. Sample: PBMCs. Receptors were obtained from a human donor in good health (CMV status not recorded). Some clones in this sample may be carry-over from other donors' samples.

This clonotype occurred a few times. The chain uses TRBV10-3 and TRBJ1-1; D not resolved. The length of the CDR3 is 11 residues. Germline V lookup: CDR1 ENHRY, CDR2 SYGVKD. V was shortened by 6 bases and J by 1 base, with 3 bases between the two germline ends. The CDR3 DNA reads as TGTGCCATCAGGAGGAACACTGAAGCTTTCTTT. Amino acid sequence: CAIRRNTEAFF.

The chain joins TRBV20-1 to TRBJ2-3, with D tentatively TRBD2 (5 bases). V lost 6 bases, J lost 1 base, and 8 bases lay in between. CDR1 DFQATT and CDR2 SNEGSKA come from the germline V gene (reference sequence). The CDR3 covers 12 residues. The CDR3 DNA is TGCAGTGCGCCCGGGGGCACAGATACGCAGTATTTT. This sequence encodes CSAPGGTDTQYF.

The V gene is TRBV19, the J gene TRBJ2-3; 8 bases fit TRBD1. Germline V gives CDR1 LNHDA, CDR2 SQIVND (reference sequence). Trimming took 10 bases from V and 4 from J; bases not matched to a gene: 16. The CDR3 extends over 16 amino acids. CDR3 bases: TGTGCCACCGCGTTTACAGGGGGGAGGTCCTCAGATACGCAGTATTTT. Protein: CATAFTGGRSSDTQYF.

This CDR3 reads CASSPDGGRKADTQYF. CDR3 coding DNA: TGTGCCAGCAGTCCCGATGGCGGGAGGAAGGCAGATACGCAGTATTTT. This chain joins TRBV6-2 or TRBV6-3 and TRBJ2-3; 8 bases match TRBD2. The CDR3 contains 16 residues. Germline V lookup: CDR1 MNHEY, CDR2 SVGEGT. V lost 5 bases, J lost 4 bases, and 11 bases stayed unmatched.

This clonotype was recorded at least ten times. The chain uses TRBV7-2 and TRBJ2-7, with 10 bases identical to TRBD1. Looked up from germline, CDR1 is SGHTA and CDR2 is FQGNSA. The J segment lost 5 bases and the V segment lost 1 base, leaving 5 bases of the junction unmatched. CDR3 length equals 15 residues. CDR3 nucleotides: TGTGCCAGCAGCTTAGTCGGGACAGGGGCCCACGAGCAGTACTTC. Protein product: CASSLVGTGAHEQYF. The full variable domain, in which reference TRBV7-2 and TRBJ2-7 provide the parts outside the CDR3, is GAGVSQSPSNKVTEKGKDVELRCDPISGHTALYWYRQSLGQGLEFLIYFQGNSAPDKSGLPSDRFSAERTGGSVSTLTIQRTQQEDSAVYLCASSLVGTGAHEQYFGPGTRLTVT.

The sample holds a few counts of this clonotype. This sequence joins TRBV6-2 or TRBV6-3 and TRBJ2-7; TRBD2 matches at 7 bases. J was trimmed by 5 bases and V by 4 bases; bases with no gene match: 2. CDR3 size: 12 residues. Germline V gives CDR1 MNHEY, CDR2 SVGEGT. The CDR3, as DNA: TGTGCCAGCAGTTTGGGGGGGAACGAGCAGTACTTC. Residues: CASSLGGNEQYF.

This clonotype was observed a handful of times. V usage is TRBV24-1 and J usage is TRBJ2-3, with TRBD2 identical over 9 bases. Germline V gene sequence: CDR1 KGHDR, CDR2 SFDVKD. The V and J ends lost 3 bases and 3 bases, in that order; junction bases with no gene match: 6. The CDR3 runs to 16 residues. The CDR3 spells CATSDRAGGTTDTQYF. As DNA, the CDR3 is TGTGCCACCAGTGATCGAGCGGGAGGAACGACAGATACGCAGTATTTT.

V usage is TRBV5-6 and J usage is TRBJ2-1, with 15 positions matching TRBD2. V dropped 4 bases and J dropped 5; count of bases not matched to a gene: 7. Germline lookup yields CDR1 SGHDT and CDR2 YYEEEE. The length of the CDR3 is 17 residues. Here the CDR3 DNA reads TGTGCCAGCAGCGAAGGACTAGCGGGAGGGAACAACAATGAGCAGTTCTTC. Residues: CASSEGLAGGNNNEQFF.

This clonotype was counted between two and nine times. DNA for the CDR3: TGTGCCAGCAGTGAACCGGGACAGGGGGCCCCCAATGAGCAGTTCTTC. Translating gives CASSEPGQGAPNEQFF. The J gene is TRBJ2-1, the V gene TRBV27; 12 bases map to TRBD1. CDR3 size: 16 residues. Losses at the gene ends were 5 bases for V and 6 bases for J; bases not matched to a gene: 8. Germline-derived CDR1 and CDR2 are MNHEY and SMNVEV (reference sequence).

This clonotype was seen ten or more times. The V gene is TRBV7-6, the J gene TRBJ2-3; 12 nucleotides agree with TRBD2. Germline CDR1 is SGHVS and CDR2 is FNYEAQ. The CDR3 has 16 residues. V was pared by 7 bases and J by 2 bases, with 7 bases of the junction left unmatched. CDR3 loop: CASKRLAGATTDTQYF. The CDR3 nucleotides are TGTGCCAGCAAGAGACTAGCGGGAGCCACCACAGATACGCAGTATTTT.

The J gene is TRBJ1-2, the V gene TRBV10-3; no definite D call. The CDR3 has 14 amino acids. The V and J ends lost 0 bases and 6 bases respectively, with 11 bases between them. CDR1 is ENHRY and CDR2 is SYGVKD in the germline V gene. CDR3 region: CAISESRDLHGYTF. The CDR3 nucleotides read TGTGCCATCAGTGAGTCGAGGGATTTGCATGGCTACACCTTC.

This clonotype was picked up a small number of times. The chain joins TRBV19 to TRBJ1-1; D is possibly TRBD1 (5 bases). Deletions cut 2 bases from V and 3 bases from J, with 7 bases between. Germline loops: CDR1 LNHDA, CDR2 SQIVND (reference sequence). The CDR3 has 13 residues. CDR3 protein: CASSIQGYTEAFF. CDR3 DNA: TGTGCCAGTAGTATACAGGGTTACACTGAAGCTTTCTTT.

This clonotype was seen ten or more times. J is TRBJ1-3 and V is TRBV7-2; no clear D. The CDR3 consists of 13 residues. Germline loops: CDR1 SGHTA, CDR2 FQGNSA. Deletions cut 1 base from V and 6 bases from J, with 7 bases between. The CDR3 DNA follows: TGTGCCAGCAGCTTAGGTCTTGAAAACACCATATATTTT. Its translation: CASSLGLENTIYF.

This clonotype has more than one count but fewer than ten. This chain links TRBV19 with TRBJ2-7, with unresolved D. CDR3 length: 10 amino acids. The V and J ends lost 5 bases and 5 bases respectively, with 4 bases between them. Per the germline V gene, CDR1 is LNHDA and CDR2 is SQIVND (reference sequence). CDR3 region: CASSGDEQYV. The CDR3 DNA sequence: TGTGCCAGTAGTGGGGACGAGCAGTACGTC.

The V gene is TRBV10-3, the J gene TRBJ1-5; D gene ambiguous. CDR1 and CDR2 (germline): ENHRY, SYGVKD. V shed 2 bases and J shed 6 bases, with 11 bases lying between them. This CDR3 region has 14 residues. The CDR3 reads CAISETQRSQPQHF. DNA of the CDR3: TGTGCCATCAGTGAGACACAGAGAAGTCAGCCCCAGCATTTT.

There are many counts of this clonotype. This sequence joins TRBV27 and TRBJ2-1; D possibly matches TRBD1 or TRBD2 (5 bases each). Germline V lookup: CDR1 MNHEY, CDR2 SMNVEV (reference sequence). This CDR3 is 15 amino acids long. Trimming left V 2 bases short and J 4 bases short, with 12 bases between. CDR3 DNA: TGTGCCAGCAGTTTACCCCGGGACCATTACAATGAGCAGTTCTTC. Residues: CASSLPRDHYNEQFF.

This clonotype was observed a handful of times. The gene calls are TRBV5-5 and TRBJ2-7, with TRBD2 matching over 7 bases. Germline V lookup: CDR1 SGHKS, CDR2 YYEKEE (reference sequence). Trimming took 6 bases from V and 0 from J; bases not matched to a gene: 6. The CDR3 has 14 amino acids. The CDR3 is CASTMTSFSYEQYF. CDR3 sequence (DNA): TGTGCCAGCACTATGACTAGCTTCTCCTACGAGCAGTACTTC.

This chain joins TRBV4-3 and TRBJ2-3; D not certain. Germline V gene data show CDR1 as LGHNA and CDR2 as YSLEER. The CDR3 is made up of 12 amino acids. The V gene lost 1 base and the J gene lost 4 bases, with 3 bases spanning the gap. The CDR3 is CASSQVADTQYF. The CDR3 region has the DNA TGCGCCAGCAGCCAAGTTGCAGATACGCAGTATTTT.

This clonotype was seen a handful of times. The rearrangement links TRBV19 to TRBJ1-1; D possibly corresponds to TRBD1 (6 bases). This CDR3 comprises 14 residues. V was cut by 7 bases and J by 8 bases, with 20 bases left in between. Germline CDR1 and CDR2: LNHDA and SQIVND (reference sequence). The CDR3 DNA is TGTGCCAGTAAGGTTTGGACAGAGAAAGAGGAAGCTTTCTTT. Residues: CASKVWTEKEEAFF.

This clonotype appeared once. The genes are TRBV7-4 and TRBJ1-2, with 7 bases lining up with TRBD1. Trimming at V came to 1 base and at J to 6 bases, leaving 8 bases not matched to a gene. Per the germline V gene, CDR1 is SGHVT and CDR2 is SQSDAQ. This CDR3 has 15 amino acids. DNA of the CDR3: TGTGCCAGCAGCTTAGGTCAGGGGGTGGAACATGGCTACACCTTC. This translates into CASSLGQGVEHGYTF.